What follows are 8 T cell receptor beta chains derived from one specimen sequenced in a study of cytomegalovirus exposure and HLA in healthy donors (dated by TCRdb to about 2017). The protocol used for the library was the immunoSEQ multiplex PCR assay. For the multiplex PCR, a mixture combining 60 forward primers for TCR Vbeta segments and 13 reverse primers for TCR Jbeta segments was used. The table comes from immuneACCESS by way of TCRdb, which keeps in-frame sequences with V and J called. Part of the clones is missing from these tables; in studies checked, under half for an unresolved V gene and the rest for unknown reasons. For this sample, the table gives 150,000 to 200,000 clones. The top ten clonotypes cover around 1.4% of the sample. The material sequenced was PBMCs. The source of these receptors is a woman aged 60-70 years in good health and CMV-seronegative.

This chain joins TRBV2 and TRBJ2-7; TRBD2 might be the D (5 bases). V lost 5 bases, J lost 0 bases, and 14 bases lay in between. Germline CDR1 SNHLY, CDR2 FYNNEI. The CDR3 has 15 amino acids. As DNA, the CDR3 is TGTGCCAGCAGTACCCCCAGCGGAAACTCCTACGAGCAGTACTTC. Encoded protein: CASSTPSGNSYEQYF.

The rearrangement links TRBV4-2 to TRBJ2-1; unclear D gene. V was pared by 1 base and J by 5 bases, with 6 bases between. In germline, CDR1 is LGHNA, CDR2 YNFKEQ. This CDR3 is 13 amino acids long. This CDR3 reads CASSQAGNNEQFF. The CDR3 DNA follows: TGTGCCAGCAGCCAAGCAGGTAACAATGAGCAGTTCTTC.

The rearrangement joins TRBV2 to TRBJ2-1, with TRBD1 matching over 8 bases. CDR1 is SNHLY, CDR2 FYNNEI, per germline. With V trimmed by 4 bases and J by 9 bases, 11 bases remained unmatched. The CDR3 loop spans 15 amino acids. The CDR3 is CASSGAGGNYGEQFF. DNA for the CDR3: TGTGCCAGCAGTGGAGCAGGGGGCAACTACGGTGAGCAGTTCTTC.

Turning to this clone: This is likely a read error, given that the CDR3 carries no conserved phenylalanine or tryptophan at its end. The rearrangement uses TRBV27 and TRBJ1-2; TRBD1 matches 9 bases. Trimming removed 3 bases from V and 1 base from J; junction bases left unmatched: 0. Germline V lookup: CDR1 MNHEY, CDR2 SMNVEV (reference sequence). CDR3 length equals 14 residues. CDR3 DNA sequence: TGTGCCAGCAGTTTGACAGGGGGTAACTATGGCTACACCTCC. Protein sequence: CASSLTGGNYGYTS.

The rearrangement links TRBV19 to TRBJ2-7; perhaps TRBD2 as D (5 bases). Germline V gives CDR1 LNHDA, CDR2 SQIVND (reference sequence). The ends were cut back, 6 bases at V and 4 bases at J, with 19 bases in the middle. The CDR3 loop spans 15 amino acids. CDR3 DNA sequence: TGTGCCAGTAGCTCCGGGGTAGGCAGCATTTACGAGCAGTACTTC. Encoded protein: CASSSGVGSIYEQYF.

The rearrangement joins TRBV18 to TRBJ1-3, with D hard to call. The germline V and J ends were trimmed by 5 bases and 0 bases, with 5 bases remaining between them. CDR1 and CDR2 from the germline V gene are KGHSH and LQKENI. This CDR3 has 13 amino acids. CDR3 nucleotide sequence: TGTGCCAGCTCATCCTCCTCTGGAAACACCATATATTTT. Protein: CASSSSSGNTIYF.

The chain is built from TRBV2 and TRBJ2-7; D may be TRBD1 (5 bases). The CDR3 runs 13 residues. Trimming pared 6 bases from V and 4 bases from J, leaving 13 bases between. Germline V CDR1 and CDR2: SNHLY, FYNNEI. CDR3 in amino acids: CASRPATEYEQYF. CDR3 bases: TGTGCCAGCAGACCCGCGACAGAGTACGAGCAGTACTTC. The whole variable domain, remainder taken from reference TRBV2 and TRBJ2-7, is EPEVTQTPSHQVTQMGQEVILRCVPISNHLYFYWYRQILGQKVEFLVSFYNNEISEKSEIFDDQFSVERPDGSNFTLKIRSTKLEDSAMYFCASRPATEYEQYFGPGTRLTVT.

This rearrangement joins TRBV4-3 to TRBJ2-7; TRBD2 is a possible D gene (6 bases). Germline CDR1 LGHNA, CDR2 YSLEER. Between the trimmed V and J ends, which lost 2 bases and 0 bases, there was a span of 8 bases. The length of the CDR3 is 14 residues. CDR3 in amino acids: CASSQIGSSYEQYF. CDR3 bases: TGCGCCAGCAGCCAAATCGGGAGCTCCTACGAGCAGTACTTC.